This T cell receptor beta chain derives from a study of Ad26.COV2.S vaccination and SARS-CoV-2 variants. The overall study: Administration of Ad26.COV2.S was intramuscular, either once or twice 56 days apart.

About this clone itself: Its cognate antigen is unknown.

General study results and limits: Once vaccination had occurred, spike-specific CD8+ and CD4+ T cell responses reportedly showed substantial breadth.

Here immunoSEQ multiplex PCR was the method, and the copy in TCRdb shows in-frame clones only, minus some. Of about 320,000 clones detected, 90% appear once; the ten largest clones hold around 5.5%. The length of the CDR3 is 12 residues. CDR1 and CDR2 from the germline V gene are SGHVS and FNYEAQ. Trimming shortened V by 5 bases and J by 4 bases, and 9 bases separated the two germline ends. Treatment here: 19 received Ad26.COV2.S at low or high dose, single or two shots; several received placebo; per-sample allocation not given. Sampling occurred on day 63 after the first vaccine or placebo injection.

This specimen was peripheral blood, taken in a trial of Ad26.COV2.S vaccine versus placebo. J is TRBJ2-7 and V is TRBV7-6, with unresolved D. The clonotype originates from a person between 18 and 60 years old who received the Ad26.COV2.S COVID-19 vaccine or a placebo. CDR3 region: CASSQLGYEQYF. CDR3 DNA: TGTGCCAGCAGCCAGCTGGGGTACGAGCAGTACTTC.